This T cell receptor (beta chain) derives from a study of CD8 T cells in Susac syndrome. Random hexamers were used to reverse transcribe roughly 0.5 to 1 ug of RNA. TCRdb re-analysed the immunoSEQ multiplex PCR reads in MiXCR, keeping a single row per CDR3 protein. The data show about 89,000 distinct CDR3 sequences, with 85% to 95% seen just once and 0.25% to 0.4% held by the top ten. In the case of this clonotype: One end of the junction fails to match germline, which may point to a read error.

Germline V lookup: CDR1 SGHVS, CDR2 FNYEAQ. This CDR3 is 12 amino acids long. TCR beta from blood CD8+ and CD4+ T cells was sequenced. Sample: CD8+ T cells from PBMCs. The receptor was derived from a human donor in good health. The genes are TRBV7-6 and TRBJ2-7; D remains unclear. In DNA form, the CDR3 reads TGTGCCAGCAGTTTAGTGGGTTACGAGCAGTACTTC. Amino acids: CASSLVGYEQYF.